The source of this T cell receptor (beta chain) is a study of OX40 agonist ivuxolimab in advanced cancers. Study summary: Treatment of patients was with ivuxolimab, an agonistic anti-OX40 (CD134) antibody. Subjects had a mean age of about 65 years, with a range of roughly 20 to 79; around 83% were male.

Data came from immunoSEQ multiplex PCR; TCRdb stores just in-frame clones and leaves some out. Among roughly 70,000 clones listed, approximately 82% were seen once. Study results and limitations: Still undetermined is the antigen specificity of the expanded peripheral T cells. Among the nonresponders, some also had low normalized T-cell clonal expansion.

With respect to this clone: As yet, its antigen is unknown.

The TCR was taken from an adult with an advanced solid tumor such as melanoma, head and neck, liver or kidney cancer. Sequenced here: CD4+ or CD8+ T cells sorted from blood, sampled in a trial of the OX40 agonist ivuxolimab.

The CDR3 region is CASSLSAASEQYF. The CDR3 bases are TGCGCCAGCAGCTTAAGCGCAGCATCCGAGCAGTACTTC. The V gene is TRBV4-3, the J gene TRBJ2-7, with D uncertain. Germline loops: CDR1 LGHNA, CDR2 YSLEER. The CDR3 has 13 amino acids. Trimming removed 5 bases at V and 6 bases at J, with 14 bases between.